This record concerns one T cell receptor (delta chain) sequence. Its specific antigen is unknown. TCRdb's entry gives the protein of a much larger clone, which mismatches this DNA's translation at residue 14, likely from a read error; the protein reported here is translated from the DNA. The data were taken from a study of gamma delta lymphoproliferative disorders and STAT genes (dated by TCRdb to the late 2010s). Some background on the complete study: The LymphoTrack Dx TCRG Assay was used to build gamma-chain libraries from a minimum of 50 ng of genomic DNA. To confirm results, a couple of gamma-chain samples and every delta-chain sample were sequenced twice. Because no corresponding Invivoscribe delta assay was available, delta-chain libraries were prepared according to the EuroClonality-NGS working group standard operating procedure. The study profiled TCR gamma and delta CDR3 repertoires by deep sequencing in Tgammadelta lymphoproliferative disease patients and healthy controls, within a larger immunophenotypic and STAT-mutation study. General findings and caveats noted by the study authors: T cells in controls likely covered a range of maturation stages, whereas leukemic cells were skewed toward terminal effectors, which could potentially limit comparisons between patients and controls. Almost every major gamma and delta clonotype found in patients was public, meaning shared with at least one healthy donor, with just a couple of gamma clonotypes being private to disease. The authors noted that NGS specificity may be reduced at low frequencies, so the public or private nature of leukemic clones needs confirmation. In whole-repertoire clustering, patient gamma repertoires grouped separately from healthy controls, whereas delta repertoires showed no separation between groups.

Genomic DNA from peripheral blood mononuclear cells isolated from patients and controls was used for TCR sequencing. Controls were 23 healthy adult blood donors, with a median age of approximately 61 years and about 12 males and around eleven females, matched to patients for age and sex. CDR1 and CDR2 (TSWWSYY, QGS) derive from the germline V gene. The CDR3 numbers 23 residues from cysteine through phenylalanine. Only CDR3 DNA is held: 69 bases, read in frame from base 1. The germline ends are 37 bases apart after V is trimmed by 4 bases and J by 1 base. In both library preparation methods, multiplex PCR was run with primers aimed at the conserved V and J regions of the TCR genes. Amplicons were purified, pooled and sequenced on an Illumina MiSeq platform. Per the source publication's procedure: MiXCR performed V(D)J alignment, clonotype assembly and translation, and VDJtools was used for functionality assessment and CDR3 repertoire analyses. CDR3 was defined per IMGT, and analyses were restricted to productive sequences using functional genes, excluding ORF genes and pseudogenes. A custom Python script searched for identical amino acid CDR3s of major clonotypes (frequency >=5%) across all patients and controls. A one-sided non-parametric Wilcoxon test was used to compare clonotype frequencies in patients versus controls. TCRdb reran clone calling on the public reads with CATT; rows sharing one DNA sequence were then combined. What appears here as the V and J calls and clone size reflects TCRdb's work, not the paper's. The table for this sample lists hundreds of delta-chain clones; approximately 1.5% of them were counted only once. The ten largest make up approximately 87% of the sample.

Sequencing was carried out using blood. This chain is built from TRDV1 and TRDJ1; TRDD3 is possibly the D segment (6 matching bases). This sequence was found in a human donor in good health. The DNA sequence follows: TGTGCTCTTGGGGCCCTCCCAGTCCTCCTCAAAAGCAGGGAGATACGCGGCACCGATAAACTCATCTTT. This yields the protein CALGALPVLLKSREIRGTDKLIF.